This TCR beta chain was sequenced for a study of T cell responses to AZD1222 COVID-19 vaccine. Points from the study as a whole: Repertoire sampling occurred only after the peak T cell response. Receipt of two AZD1222 doses was followed by a rise in Spike-specific TCR breadth and depth. Possibly, clonal diversity was underestimated; donors were largely white British and included more females. A reported finding is that nearly half of spike-specific TCRs target unmutated variant regions.

The CDR3 spans 17 residues. The germline V gene has CDR1 MNHEY and CDR2 SMNVEV (reference sequence). Trimming took 6 bases from V and 8 from J, leaving 26 bases between them. Assay used: immunoSEQ multiplex PCR; TCRdb lists only in-frame clones, some missing. The table has 110,000 to 150,000 clones, 93% seen once; the top ten hold 7.5% to 9.5%. Of note for this clone: No antigen is known for it.

Sample: peripheral blood, taken on day 0 of AZD1222 vaccination. The chain combines TRBV27 with TRBJ2-4; possible D gene TRBD1, 6 bases. The TCR originated in an adult in good health. The CDR3, as DNA: TGTGCCAGCAGCCCGTTGGACAGACTATACACTGGGCACATTCAGTACTTC. Its translation is CASSPLDRLYTGHIQYF.